This is a list of T cell receptor beta chains from one sample in a study of T cells in Graves' hyperthyroidism and ophthalmopathy. TCRdb reanalysed the multiplex PCR reads using MiXCR and keeps one entry per CDR3 protein. In the table there are a few hundred thousand distinct CDR3 sequences, about 45% of which are singletons. Source material: peripheral blood or thyroid tissue (not recorded which). Source of these receptors: a woman aged 18-29 years with Graves' hyperthyroidism. The CDR3 runs from the conserved cysteine through the conserved F or W. Fields, in order: clone size, CDR3 length, V gene, D gene, J gene, CDR3 DNA, CDR3 protein. D genes are given only for firm matches. The size field is filled for only some rows; it gives once, few, many or a size class.

clone_size: NA; cdr3_length: 16; v_call: TRBV20-1; d_call: TRBD2; j_call: TRBJ2-3; cdr3_nt: TGCAGTGCTAGTGGGGGGACTAGCGGTCTCACAGATACGCAGTATTTT; cdr3_aa: CSASGGTSGLTDTQYF
clone_size: many; cdr3_length: 13; v_call: TRBV18; d_call: NA; j_call: TRBJ2-5; cdr3_nt: TGTGCCAGCTCACCGGGCAGAGGAGAGACCCAGTACTTC; cdr3_aa: CASSPGRGETQYF
clone_size: NA; cdr3_length: 15; v_call: TRBV11-1; d_call: TRBD1; j_call: TRBJ1-6; cdr3_nt: TGTGCCAGCAGCTCCACAGGGGTGGCAGCTTCACCCCTCCACTTT; cdr3_aa: CASSSTGVAASPLHF
clone_size: NA; cdr3_length: 14; v_call: TRBV20-1; d_call: TRBD2; j_call: TRBJ2-1; cdr3_nt: TGCAGTGCTAGGGTACTAGCGCCGAGCGATGAGCAGTTCTTC; cdr3_aa: CSARVLAPSDEQFF
clone_size: many; cdr3_length: 11; v_call: TRBV12-3/TRBV12-4; d_call: NA; j_call: TRBJ1-1; cdr3_nt: TGTGCCAGCAGTTTAGGGGTACGAGCTTTCTTT; cdr3_aa: CASSLGVRAFF
clone_size: NA; cdr3_length: 16; v_call: TRBV20-1; d_call: NA; j_call: TRBJ2-7; cdr3_nt: TGCAGTGCTCCTCGGGGTAGTGGGAGTCACTCCTACGAGCAGTACTTC; cdr3_aa: CSAPRGSGSHSYEQYF
clone_size: NA; cdr3_length: 13; v_call: TRBV7-2; d_call: NA; j_call: TRBJ1-1; cdr3_nt: TGTGCCAGCAGCAGCGTTCGGAACACTGAAGCTTTCTTT; cdr3_aa: CASSSVRNTEAFF
clone_size: NA; cdr3_length: 12; v_call: TRBV7-9; d_call: NA; j_call: TRBJ2-5; cdr3_nt: TGTGCCAGCAGCCCCGAAGGAGTGGCCCAGTACTTC; cdr3_aa: CASSPEGVAQYF
clone_size: NA; cdr3_length: 13; v_call: TRBV7-9; d_call: TRBD1; j_call: TRBJ1-2; cdr3_nt: TGTGCCAGCAGCTACCCTGACAGGGTTGGCTACACCTTC; cdr3_aa: CASSYPDRVGYTF
clone_size: many; cdr3_length: 13; v_call: TRBV19; d_call: NA; j_call: TRBJ1-1; cdr3_nt: TGTGCCAGTAGTAGCAACCTGAACACTGAAGCTTTCTTT; cdr3_aa: CASSSNLNTEAFF
clone_size: many; cdr3_length: 15; v_call: TRBV5-5; d_call: NA; j_call: TRBJ1-2; cdr3_nt: TGTGCCAGCAGCTTGGTGGAACCTTTGTGGTATGGCTACACCTTC; cdr3_aa: CASSLVEPLWYGYTF
clone_size: few; cdr3_length: 14; v_call: TRBV30; d_call: NA; j_call: TRBJ1-3; cdr3_nt: TGTGCCTGGCGGGACCGAAGCTCTGGAAACACCATATATTTT; cdr3_aa: CAWRDRSSGNTIYF
clone_size: few; cdr3_length: 12; v_call: TRBV2; d_call: NA; j_call: TRBJ2-1; cdr3_nt: TGTGCCAGCAGTGAGGAGGTCATGCTGCAGTTCTTC; cdr3_aa: CASSEEVMLQFF
clone_size: NA; cdr3_length: 13; v_call: TRBV9; d_call: NA; j_call: TRBJ1-2; cdr3_nt: TGTGCCAGCAGCCCTACAGTGGACTATGGCTACACCTTC; cdr3_aa: CASSPTVDYGYTF
clone_size: NA; cdr3_length: 14; v_call: TRBV24-1; d_call: TRBD2; j_call: TRBJ2-7; cdr3_nt: TGTGCCACCAGTGATATAGCGGGGCGCCTCGAGCAGTACTTC; cdr3_aa: CATSDIAGRLEQYF
clone_size: once; cdr3_length: 12; v_call: TRBV12-5; d_call: NA; j_call: TRBJ2-7; cdr3_nt: TGTGCTAGTGTCGGCTACGCCTACGAGCAGTACTTC; cdr3_aa: CASVGYAYEQYF
clone_size: NA; cdr3_length: 14; v_call: TRBV3-1; d_call: NA; j_call: TRBJ2-7; cdr3_nt: TGTGCCAGCAGCCAAGAGTCGGGCCTCTACGAGCAGTACTTC; cdr3_aa: CASSQESGLYEQYF
clone_size: many; cdr3_length: 18; v_call: TRBV7-2; d_call: TRBD2; j_call: TRBJ2-6; cdr3_nt: TGTGCCAGCAGCAAGAGGGCTAGCGGGGTATCTGGGGCCAACGTCCTGACTTTC; cdr3_aa: CASSKRASGVSGANVLTF
clone_size: once; cdr3_length: 13; v_call: TRBV10-3; d_call: NA; j_call: TRBJ2-7; cdr3_nt: TGTGCCACACAGGAAAGACCATATTACGAGCAGTACTTC; cdr3_aa: CATQERPYYEQYF
clone_size: NA; cdr3_length: 12; v_call: TRBV7-9; d_call: NA; j_call: TRBJ1-1; cdr3_nt: TGTGCCAGCAGCACCGGACCGATTGAAGCTTTCTTT; cdr3_aa: CASSTGPIEAFF
clone_size: many; cdr3_length: 16; v_call: TRBV4-1; d_call: NA; j_call: TRBJ1-1; cdr3_nt: TGCGCCAGCAGCGCAACCACTTATGAGGGGGTTCATGTGGCTTTCTTT; cdr3_aa: CASSATTYEGVHVAFF
clone_size: NA; cdr3_length: 12; v_call: TRBV14; d_call: NA; j_call: TRBJ2-7; cdr3_nt: TGTGCCAGCAGCAGGGTTTACTACGAGCAGTACTTC; cdr3_aa: CASSRVYYEQYF
clone_size: NA; cdr3_length: 14; v_call: TRBV29-1; d_call: NA; j_call: TRBJ1-4; cdr3_nt: TGCAGCGTTGTTCGGAGGGGGGAGGGTGAAAAACTGTTTTTT; cdr3_aa: CSVVRRGEGEKLFF
clone_size: once; cdr3_length: 15; v_call: TRBV15; d_call: NA; j_call: TRBJ1-6; cdr3_nt: TGTGCCACCAGCAGAGACCTAGATAATAATTCACCCCTCCACTTT; cdr3_aa: CATSRDLDNNSPLHF
clone_size: once; cdr3_length: 12; v_call: TRBV20-1; d_call: NA; j_call: TRBJ1-4; cdr3_nt: TGCAGTGCTAGGCCCCCGGGTGAAAAACTGTTTTTT; cdr3_aa: CSARPPGEKLFF
clone_size: few; cdr3_length: 12; v_call: TRBV5-6; d_call: NA; j_call: TRBJ2-7; cdr3_nt: TGTGCCAGCATTGGGGGAAACTACGAGCAGTACTTC; cdr3_aa: CASIGGNYEQYF
clone_size: many; cdr3_length: 14; v_call: TRBV12-3/TRBV12-4; d_call: NA; j_call: TRBJ2-5; cdr3_nt: TGTGCCAGCAGCCATGTTAACCGCAAAGAGACCCAGTACTTC; cdr3_aa: CASSHVNRKETQYF
clone_size: many; cdr3_length: 16; v_call: TRBV7-9; d_call: NA; j_call: TRBJ2-6; cdr3_nt: TGTGCCAGCAGCTTAGATGGTGTCTCTGGGGCCAACGTCCTGACTTTC; cdr3_aa: CASSLDGVSGANVLTF
clone_size: many; cdr3_length: 14; v_call: TRBV20-1; d_call: NA; j_call: TRBJ1-6; cdr3_nt: TGCAGTGCTAGAGACAGGGAGCTATATTCACCCCTCCACTTT; cdr3_aa: CSARDRELYSPLHF